This entry is about one T cell receptor beta chain. These data originate in a study of blood T cell repertoires in COVID-19. In the study's own analysis: It was from reference gene primer amplification that nucleated cell counts were estimated. Clones were sequenced by immunoSEQ multiplex PCR, and TCRdb holds only the in-frame ones, with some missing. V, J and clone size were drawn from that table, and D and trimming were deduced from the DNA. The repertoire holds around 130,000 clones, roughly four fifths seen once, with roughly 9.7% in the top ten. Germline V lookup: CDR1 LGHNT, CDR2 FRNRAP. V gave up 7 bases and J gave up 5 bases; unmatched junction bases: 5. CDR3 length: 14 amino acids.

The TCR originated in a man aged 35 to 55 with active or convalescent COVID-19. Sequenced sample: peripheral blood. The gene calls are TRBV12-5 and TRBJ2-2; TRBD1 aligns across 9 bases. As DNA, the CDR3 is TGTGCTAGTGCCCAACAGGGGGCGACCGGGGAGCTGTTTTTT. Amino acid sequence: CASAQQGATGELFF.